This T cell receptor (beta chain) emerged from a study of multiple sclerosis patients with progressive multifocal leukoencephalopathy. Study-level findings and limits: Clones expanded at PML were already present before and during natalizumab.

Note on this clone: Its matching antigen is unknown.

The survey-level immunoSEQ assay was used. Generated by immunoSEQ multiplex PCR, the TCRdb table keeps only in-frame clones and is missing some. The sample lists around 28,000 clones; around 89% were seen once. Germline V CDR1 and CDR2: GTSNPN, SVGIG (reference sequence). J gave up 1 base and V 1 base, and 21 bases lay outside the gene matches. The CDR3 sequence is 20 residues long. Documented time point: before natalizumab initiation. Material for sequencing was PBMCs. The clonotype was recovered from a human donor with multiple sclerosis. V gene TRBV30 combines with J gene TRBJ1-1, with 7 bases aligning to TRBD1. The CDR3 reads CAWSDSWAVAGGNPNTEAFF. The CDR3 DNA reads as TGTGCCTGGAGTGATAGTTGGGCGGTGGCAGGGGGGAATCCGAACACTGAAGCTTTCTTT.